A single T cell receptor (beta chain) is shown here with its context. Antigen: not known. The data were obtained in a study of shared clonotypes between healthy human individuals. Study-wide context: The cohort comprised a couple of women and a few men. Their ages spanned 18 to 49 years.

This CDR3 contains 13 residues. Germline CDR1 reads MNHNS; CDR2 reads SASEGT. HIV-negative, healthy adults without recent acute infections or vaccinations were the donors. Some clones are missing from TCRdb's copy, which holds only in-frame ones; the method was immunoSEQ multiplex PCR. The sample lists under 200,000 clones, around 93% occurring once. Study findings and constraints: Of the naive CD4 clonotypes, about 5% were shared across several donors. Richness estimates generally favored naive over memory subsets.

The sequence came from a woman younger than 45 in good health. The chain links TRBV6-1 to TRBJ2-5, with 8 nucleotides matching TRBD2. Near its end, the DNA agrees better with TRBJ2-7, so the J call may be wrong. Sequenced: naive CD4+ T cells sorted from blood. Subset denoted: CD45RA+ positively selected. The CDR3 spells CASSSGSFYEQYF. CDR3 bases: TGTGCCAGCAGCAGCGGGAGTTTCTACGAGCAGTACTTC.